The next 17 T cell receptor beta chains were all read from a single sample in a study of cytomegalovirus exposure and HLA in healthy donors. With 60 Vbeta and 13 Jbeta primers, the PCR was carried out. Sequenced by immunoSEQ multiplex PCR; TCRdb stores in-frame clones only, minus some. The sample has roughly 130,000 clones; around 9% are singletons. Material: PBMCs. Every receptor here comes from a man aged 40-49 years in good health and CMV-seronegative.

This clone was recorded a few times. The chain couples TRBV10-3 to TRBJ1-1; D may be TRBD1 (5 bases). Trimming removed 6 bases at V and 1 base at J, with 9 bases between. The CDR3 consists of 13 residues. From germline, CDR1 is ENHRY and CDR2 SYGVKD. The DNA for the CDR3 is TGTGCCATCAGGACAGTTTGGAACACTGAAGCTTTCTTT. This sequence encodes CAIRTVWNTEAFF.

This clone has a handful of counts. The chain is built from TRBV28 and TRBJ1-6; 8 bases map to TRBD1. The CDR3 covers 16 residues. V was clipped by 8 bases and J by 1 base; unmatched bases: 7. The germline V gene has CDR1 MDHEN and CDR2 SYDVKM. The DNA of the CDR3 is TGTGCCAGCTCCAGGGGGCGCAGATCCTATAATTCACCCCTCCACTTT. Translated, it gives CASSRGRRSYNSPLHF.

This clone has more than one count but fewer than ten. V and J are TRBV6-5 and TRBJ1-5; TRBD1 matches at 7 bases. Germline V CDR1 and CDR2: MNHEY, SVGAGI. V gave up 5 bases and J gave up 11 bases; unmatched junction bases: 12. The CDR3 is made up of 14 amino acids. The CDR3 DNA follows: TGTGCCAGCAGTCAAAATAACAGGGGCACGACCCAGCATTTT. As protein: CASSQNNRGTTQHF.

The chain is built from TRBV25-1 and TRBJ1-2; TRBD1 agrees at 10 bases. Germline-derived CDR1 and CDR2 are MGHDK and SYGVNS. CDR3 length equals 16 residues. J gave up 3 bases and V 11 bases, and 15 bases lay outside the gene matches. The CDR3 region has the DNA TGTGCCTTAGCAGGAGGGGACAGGGGAGAAGACTATGGCTACACCTTC. It translates to CALAGGDRGEDYGYTF.

This clone turned up a few times. This chain connects TRBV27 to TRBJ1-2; TRBD1 aligns across 8 bases. Germline V gene lookup returns CDR1 MNHEY and CDR2 SMNVEV (reference sequence). The CDR3 is made up of 16 amino acids. V was clipped by 5 bases and J by 4 bases; unmatched bases: 12. CDR3 in DNA: TGTGCCAGCAGTACCATAAGGACAGGGACGGGCTATGGCTACACCTTC. This gives the protein CASSTIRTGTGYGYTF.

This clone has just a few counts. The chain carries TRBV6-6 and TRBJ2-6; 7 bases are a match to TRBD1. V was pared by 5 bases and J by 8 bases, with 6 bases of the junction left unmatched. The CDR3 spans 14 residues. Germline V CDR1 and CDR2: MNHNY, SVGAGI (reference sequence). The CDR3 region is CASSRQGTTNVLTF. The CDR3 DNA follows: TGTGCCAGCAGTCGACAGGGAACTACCAACGTCCTGACTTTC.

In its sample, this clone was seen a few times. The gene calls are TRBV4-2 and TRBJ2-3, with 9 bases that match TRBD2. The length of the CDR3 is 19 residues. Germline V CDR1 and CDR2: LGHNA, YNFKEQ. The V and J ends lost 3 bases and 1 base, in that order; junction bases with no gene match: 14. Here the CDR3 reads CASSHRLASGEVGTDTQYF. In DNA, the CDR3 is TGTGCCAGCAGCCATCGCCTGGCTAGCGGGGAGGTGGGCACAGATACGCAGTATTTT.

This clone was detected only a few times. The rearrangement uses TRBV19 and TRBJ2-2, with D tentatively TRBD2 (6 bases). The CDR3 covers 15 residues. Trimming removed 10 bases at V and 4 bases at J, with 19 bases between. Germline V gene lookup returns CDR1 LNHDA and CDR2 SQIVND (reference sequence). The CDR3 protein is CATKSNRGSTGELFF. CDR3 bases: TGTGCCACCAAGAGTAATCGGGGGAGCACCGGGGAGCTGTTTTTT.

This clone has just a few counts. V gene TRBV6-1 combines with J gene TRBJ1-4, with D possibly being TRBD1 (6 bases). In germline, CDR1 is MNHNS, CDR2 SASEGT. This CDR3 is built from 16 residues. The V and J ends lost 4 bases and 2 bases respectively, with 14 bases between them. The CDR3 sequence: CASSAQGPWTNEKLFF. As DNA, the CDR3 is TGTGCCAGCAGTGCTCAGGGGCCGTGGACTAATGAAAAACTGTTTTTT.

The chain joins TRBV19 to TRBJ1-4; TRBD1 matches 9 bases. This CDR3 is 13 amino acids long. J lost 8 bases, V lost 8 bases, and 6 bases had no gene match. Germline assignment: CDR1 LNHDA and CDR2 SQIVND (reference sequence). CDR3 sequence: CASATGGMEKLFF. CDR3 nucleotide sequence: TGTGCCAGTGCGACAGGGGGGATGGAAAAACTGTTTTTT.

The CDR3 region has the DNA TGCGCCAGCAGCCAAGATCGGCAGGAAGTATATGGCTACACCTTC. Encoded protein: CASSQDRQEVYGYTF. The rearrangement links TRBV4-1 to TRBJ1-2; D is uncertain. V was shortened by 0 bases and J by 5 bases, with 13 bases between the two germline ends. This CDR3 is 15 amino acids long. Per the germline V gene, CDR1 is MGHRA and CDR2 is YSYEKL.

In its sample, this clone was seen a few times. V usage is TRBV5-6 and J usage is TRBJ1-5; no firm D call. Germline V CDR1 and CDR2: SGHDT, YYEEEE. This CDR3 is 15 amino acids long. The V and J ends lost 0 bases and 6 bases respectively, with 13 bases between them. CDR3 in amino acids: CASSLARGGLQPQHF. CDR3 DNA sequence: TGTGCCAGCAGCTTGGCCCGGGGAGGGCTTCAGCCCCAGCATTTT.

The chain carries TRBV7-9 and TRBJ2-5, with 9 bases matching TRBD1. The better agreement between TRBJ2-7 and the DNA end casts doubt on the J call. This CDR3 region has 16 residues. CDR1 is SEHNR and CDR2 is FQNEAQ in the germline V gene (reference sequence). The CDR3 is CASSSTGTGRGYEQYF. The DNA of the CDR3 is TGTGCCAGCAGCTCGACCGGGACAGGGAGGGGGTACGAGCAGTACTTC.

The V and J genes are TRBV5-6 and TRBJ1-2; TRBD1 matches at 8 bases. The CDR3 covers 16 residues. The V gene end was trimmed by 3 bases and the J gene end by 7 bases; junction bases not matched to a gene: 14. Germline CDR1 and CDR2: SGHDT and YYEEEE. CDR3 protein: CASSSVGQAISGGYTF. The CDR3 DNA reads TGTGCCAGCAGCTCTGTGGGACAGGCGATCAGTGGTGGCTACACCTTC.

This clone came up a few times. This chain connects TRBV19 to TRBJ1-5, with D maybe TRBD1 (5 bases). The CDR3 contains 16 residues. Germline lookup yields CDR1 LNHDA and CDR2 SQIVND (reference sequence). V dropped 3 bases and J dropped 0 bases, with 12 bases sitting between them. In DNA, the CDR3 is TGTGCCAGTAGTATTTCAGGGTCGAATAGCAATCAGCCCCAGCATTTT. Its protein is CASSISGSNSNQPQHF.

Points on this clone: Germline and junction disagree at one end, which may indicate a read error. This chain links TRBV28 with TRBJ2-4; no definite D call. CDR3 length: 12 residues. Looked up from germline, CDR1 is MDHEN and CDR2 is SYDVKM. CDR3 protein: CASSSLELNTFF. CDR3 coding DNA: TGTGCCAGCAGTTCCTTAGAACTCAATACCTTTTTC.

This clone has a handful of counts. This same CDR3 is encoded by further DNA sequences in the sample. The J gene is TRBJ2-7, the V gene TRBV19, with D uncertain. The germline gives CDR1 LNHDA, CDR2 SQIVND (reference sequence). Trimming removed 5 bases at V and 3 bases at J, with 8 bases between. This CDR3 comprises 12 residues. As DNA, the CDR3 is TGTGCCAGTAGTGCCGGCGGCTACGAGCAGTACTTC. Translating gives CASSAGGYEQYF.